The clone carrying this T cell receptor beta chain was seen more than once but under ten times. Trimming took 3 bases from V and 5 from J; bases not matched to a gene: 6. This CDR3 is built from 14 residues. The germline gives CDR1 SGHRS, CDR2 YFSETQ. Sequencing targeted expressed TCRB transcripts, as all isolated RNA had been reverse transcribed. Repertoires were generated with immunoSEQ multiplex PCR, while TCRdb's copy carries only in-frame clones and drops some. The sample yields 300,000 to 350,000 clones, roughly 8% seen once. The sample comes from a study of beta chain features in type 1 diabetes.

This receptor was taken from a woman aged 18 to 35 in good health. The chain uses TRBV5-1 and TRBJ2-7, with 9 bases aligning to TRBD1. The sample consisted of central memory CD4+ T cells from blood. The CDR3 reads CASSSAGTGHEQYF. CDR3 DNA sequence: TGCGCCAGCAGCTCCGCCGGGACAGGGCACGAGCAGTACTTC.